The sample holds one count of the clone carrying this T cell receptor (beta chain). This sample stems from a study of blood T cell repertoires in COVID-19. On the study more broadly: PBMCs, B-cell-depleted T cells, or T cells provided the cDNA or gDNA that made up the material.

Per the original methods: How many nucleated cells were present was estimated from reference gene primer amplification. The data were produced by immunoSEQ multiplex PCR, yet TCRdb's version contains in-frame clones alone and is incomplete. V and J calls and clone size are copied from that table; D and trimming were computed from the DNA. In the table there are 150,000 to 200,000 clones, 70% to 90% of which are singletons. Trimming took 2 bases from V and 0 from J, leaving 10 bases between them. CDR3 length equals 15 residues. The germline CDR1 and CDR2 sequences are MNHEY and SVGAGI. The sequenced sample consisted of peripheral blood. This chain joins TRBV6-5 and TRBJ1-1, with D uncertain. The source is a man in his 60s with active or convalescent COVID-19. CDR3 protein: CASSYADGMNTEAFF. The CDR3 region has the DNA TGTGCCAGCAGTTACGCCGACGGGATGAACACTGAAGCTTTCTTT.